The entry below describes one T cell receptor beta chain. The data were obtained in a study of blood T cell repertoires in COVID-19. Study-level information: COVID-19 samples, acute and convalescent, were from the United States, Italy and Spain. Sources were T cells, B-cell-depleted T cells, or PBMCs; the material itself was cDNA or gDNA.

Original processing methods: Amplification of reference gene primers provided the estimated nucleated cell counts. Data came from immunoSEQ multiplex PCR; TCRdb stores just in-frame clones and leaves some out. The DNA gave D and trimming, while V, J and clone size come from that table. The sample carries 650,000 to 800,000 clones, approximately 90% recorded once. This CDR3 comprises 14 residues. Germline V CDR1 and CDR2: SGDLS, YYNGEE. Trimming took 4 bases from V and 7 from J; bases not matched to a gene: 8. This chain joins TRBV9 and TRBJ1-3; 7 bases match TRBD1. The sequence was collected from a woman in her late teens or twenties with acute or convalescent COVID-19. The source material was peripheral blood. The DNA of the CDR3 is TGTGCCAGCAGCTATACAGGGGTGGGGAACACCATATATTTT. Its translation is CASSYTGVGNTIYF.